This T cell receptor (beta chain) is from a study of post-analysis software for immune sequencing data. Study-level background: Courses of disease covered relapsing-remitting, secondary progressive and progressive-relapsing multiple sclerosis.

Regarding the study as a whole: Elevated frequency relative to controls characterized several TRBV segments in patients, TRBV5-6, TRBV5-1 and TRBV20-1 among them.

This clonotype was observed at least ten times. Antigen: not known. V gave up 2 bases and J gave up 4 bases, with 18 bases separating them. CDR1 is MGHRA, CDR2 YSYEKL, per germline. The CDR3 sequence is 17 residues long. Unique molecular identifiers were present in the TCR beta cDNA libraries. The source material, 1 to 10 million T cells, gave rise to 500,000 or so cDNA molecules. TCRdb passed the PCR reads through MiXCR, listing each CDR3 protein once. Of some 240,000 distinct CDR3 sequences detected, just over 35% appear once; the ten largest clones hold 4.5% to 5.5%. Sequenced sample: blood. The receptor comes from a girl aged 5-17 years with multiple sclerosis. J is TRBJ2-1 and V is TRBV4-1; TRBD2 might be the D (7 bases). CDR3 coding DNA: TGCGCCAGCAGCCAACCCTTTAAGGGGGGGAGATACAATGAGCAGTTCTTC. It encodes CASSQPFKGGRYNEQFF.